These 15 T cell receptor beta chains originate from one sample sequenced in a study of Ad26.COV2.S vaccination and SARS-CoV-2 variants. Profiling relied on immunoSEQ multiplex PCR, and the TCRdb table lists in-frame clones only, not all of them. The sample lists around 500,000 clones, nearly 90% seen once, with 1.7% in the top ten. Described treatment: around 19 received Ad26.COV2.S at low or high dose, single or two shots; several received placebo; per-sample allocation not given. Following the first vaccine or placebo injection, samples were taken on day 63. The sample was peripheral blood, taken in a trial of Ad26.COV2.S vaccine versus placebo. The source of these receptors is a person aged 18-65 years who received the Ad26.COV2.S COVID-19 vaccine or a placebo.

The chain joins TRBV9 to TRBJ2-5; tentative D call: TRBD2 (5 bases). Looked up from germline, CDR1 is SGDLS and CDR2 is YYNGEE. The CDR3 spans 13 residues. V was shortened by 0 bases and J by 5 bases, with 8 bases between the two germline ends. CDR3 in amino acids: CASSVVSGETQYF. In DNA form, the CDR3 reads TGTGCCAGCAGCGTAGTATCGGGGGAGACCCAGTACTTC.

Only one count was recorded for this clone. CDR3: CASGQDAYEQYF. CDR3 nucleotides: TGTGCCTCCGGACAGGACGCCTACGAGCAGTACTTC. V and J are TRBV30 and TRBJ2-7, with TRBD1 identical over 7 bases. The CDR3 runs to 12 residues. Germline CDR1 reads GTSNPN; CDR2 reads SVGIG (reference sequence). V lost 7 bases and J lost 2; bases outside the gene matches: 5.

This clone occurred once. The V call is TRBV6-1, the J call TRBJ2-7, with D perhaps assigned TRBD1 or TRBD2 (5 bases each). The CDR3 loop spans 15 amino acids. Germline V gives CDR1 MNHNS, CDR2 SASEGT. V lost 2 bases to trimming and J lost 2 bases, with 13 bases between them. CDR3 region: CASSEFWGIAYEQYF. The CDR3 DNA sequence: TGTGCCAGCAGTGAATTTTGGGGGATAGCCTACGAGCAGTACTTC.

This clone appeared a single time. The chain employs TRBV3-1 (or the pseudogene TRBV3-2) and TRBJ2-7; D uncertain. Germline lookup yields CDR1 LGHDT and CDR2 YNNKEL (reference sequence). CDR3 size: 12 residues. Trimming took 2 bases from V and 0 from J, leaving 2 bases between them. For the CDR3, the DNA is TGTGCCAGCAGCCAAATCTCCTACGAGCAGTACTTC. It translates to CASSQISYEQYF.

This chain connects TRBV7-9 to TRBJ1-4; D gene unclear. Germline-derived CDR1 and CDR2 are SEHNR and FQNEAQ (reference sequence). CDR3 length equals 14 residues. The V end lost 0 bases, the J end lost 8 bases, and 10 bases lay between the germline ends. CDR3 in amino acids: CASSLALTGEKLFF. The CDR3 nucleotides are TGTGCCAGCAGCTTAGCCTTAACTGGAGAAAAACTGTTTTTT. The full variable domain, completed using reference TRBV7-9 and TRBJ1-4, is DTGVSQNPRHKITKRGQNVTFRCDPISEHNRLYWYRQTLGQGPEFLTYFQNEAQLEKSRLLSDRFSAERPKGSFSTLEIQRTEQGDSAMYLCASSLALTGEKLFFGSGTQLSVL.

For this clone: A read error may explain this, as a much larger clone is one base away. This specimen includes other DNA sequences encoding the same CDR3. CDR3 DNA sequence: TGTGCCAGCAGTTTTAGCTCCTACGAGCAGTACTTC. Residues: CASSFSSYEQYF. The chain is built from TRBV6-2 or TRBV6-3 and TRBJ2-7; D gene unclear. V lost 4 bases and J 0 bases, leaving 4 bases between the germline ends. The CDR3 runs to 12 residues. Looked up from germline, CDR1 is MNHEY and CDR2 is SVGEGT.

This chain uses TRBV11-1 with TRBJ2-1; D is uncertain. V was shortened by 5 bases and J by 2 bases, with 4 bases between the two germline ends. This CDR3 spans 12 amino acids. CDR1 and CDR2 (germline): SGHAT, FQDESV (reference sequence). Here the CDR3 DNA reads TGTGCCAGCAGCGGTCCCTACAATGAGCAGTTCTTC. This codes for CASSGPYNEQFF.

V and J are TRBV25-1 and TRBJ1-6, with 7 bases identical to TRBD1. Germline lookup yields CDR1 MGHDK and CDR2 SYGVNS. V trimming: 2 bases; J trimming: 10 bases; junction bases outside the gene matches: 11. CDR3 length: 16 residues. This chain's CDR3 is CASSEPLRGRRSPLHF. CDR3 sequence (DNA): TGTGCCAGCAGTGAACCCTTAAGGGGGCGCCGGTCACCCCTCCACTTT. The full variable domain, in which reference TRBV25-1 and TRBJ1-6 provide the parts outside the CDR3, is EADIYQTPRYLVIGTGKKITLECSQTMGHDKMYWYQQDPGMELHLIHYSYGVNSTEKGDLSSESTVSRIRTEHFPLTLESARPSHTSQYLCASSEPLRGRRSPLHFGNGTRLTVT.

CDR3 sequence (DNA): TGTGCCAGCAGCCAACTGACAGGAGCTAGACCCTACGAGCAGTACTTC. This codes for CASSQLTGARPYEQYF. This sequence joins TRBV11-2 and TRBJ2-7, with D perhaps matching TRBD1 (6 bases). Germline CDR1 is SGHAT and CDR2 is FQNNGV. Trimming left V 5 bases short and J 2 bases short, with 19 bases between. There are 16 residues in the CDR3.

The chain carries TRBV25-1 and TRBJ1-2; D perhaps matches TRBD1 (6 bases). The CDR3 sequence is 15 residues long. V was cut by 3 bases and J by 3 bases, with 14 bases left in between. The germline V gene encodes CDR1 MGHDK and CDR2 SYGVNS. CDR3: CASSDPRGSYYGYTF. CDR3 bases: TGTGCCAGCAGTGATCCGAGGGGGTCCTACTATGGCTACACCTTC.

This clone was observed a single time. The rearrangement links TRBV2 to TRBJ1-2, with D perhaps matching TRBD1 (6 bases). The germline V gene has CDR1 SNHLY and CDR2 FYNNEI. V was clipped by 11 bases and J by 6 bases, with 19 bases between them. This CDR3 spans 13 amino acids. In nucleotides, the CDR3 is TGTGCCGGAGCTGGGACACAAGGGCATGGCTACACCTTC. Translated: CAGAGTQGHGYTF.

The J gene is TRBJ2-1, the V gene TRBV30; TRBD2 agrees at 9 bases. Looked up from germline, CDR1 is GTSNPN and CDR2 is SVGIG (reference sequence). Trimming removed 0 bases from V and 3 bases from J; junction bases left unmatched: 3. The CDR3 is made up of 15 amino acids. In nucleotides, the CDR3 is TGTGCCTGGAGTGTAGCGGGGGGTTTCTACAATGAGCAGTTCTTC. Residues: CAWSVAGGFYNEQFF.

CDR3 sequence (DNA): TGTGCCAGCAGCCCGAAGGACAGGCTAACCTATGGCTACACCTTC. The encoded protein is CASSPKDRLTYGYTF. The chain links TRBV5-4 to TRBJ1-2; 7 bases align to TRBD1. Trimming cost V 4 bases and J 4 bases; bases outside gene matches: 10. Germline lookup yields CDR1 SGHNT and CDR2 YYREEE (reference sequence). The CDR3 is made up of 15 amino acids.

The rearrangement joins TRBV7-9 to TRBJ1-1; D ambiguous. Germline-derived CDR1 and CDR2 are SEHNR and FQNEAQ (reference sequence). There are 11 residues in the CDR3. V was cut by 5 bases and J by 3 bases, with 4 bases left in between. The CDR3 spells CASSPYTEAFF. CDR3 nucleotides: TGTGCCAGCAGCCCTTACACTGAAGCTTTCTTT.

The rearrangement joins TRBV2 to TRBJ2-4, with 14 bases fitting TRBD2. The ends lost 9 bases at V and 2 bases at J; junction bases unmatched: 12. Germline V lookup: CDR1 SNHLY, CDR2 FYNNEI. The CDR3 has 18 residues. Written as DNA, the CDR3 is TGTGCCAGTCTGACTAGCGGGAGGGCCAGTGGGTCCAAAAACATTCAGTACTTC. Translating it yields CASLTSGRASGSKNIQYF. Filled out from reference TRBV2 and TRBJ2-4, the complete variable domain reads EPEVTQTPSHQVTQMGQEVILRCVPISNHLYFYWYRQILGQKVEFLVSFYNNEISEKSEIFDDQFSVERPDGSNFTLKIRSTKLEDSAMYFCASLTSGRASGSKNIQYFGAGTRLSVL.